The 30 T cell receptor beta chains given below trace back to one sample, sequenced in a study of blood T cell repertoires in COVID-19. Here immunoSEQ multiplex PCR was the method, and the copy in TCRdb shows in-frame clones only, minus some. This repertoire shows some 37,000 clones, about nine tenths found once; its top ten account for around 4.8%. The sample comprised peripheral blood. The receptor set was obtained from a human donor in a cohort sampled during active COVID-19.

This clone was detected only a few times. The rearrangement links TRBV30 to TRBJ2-7; 13 bases are a match to TRBD2. The CDR3 runs to 15 residues. The junction had 4 bases not matched to a gene; V was cut back by 3 bases and J by 2 bases. Germline V gene lookup returns CDR1 GTSNPN and CDR2 SVGIG (reference sequence). This chain's CDR3 is CAWSPGLAGTYEQYF. The CDR3 DNA is TGTGCCTGGAGCCCGGGACTAGCGGGGACCTACGAGCAGTACTTC.

The chain recombines TRBV30 with TRBJ1-4; D call uncertain. Germline lookup yields CDR1 GTSNPN and CDR2 SVGIG (reference sequence). The length of the CDR3 is 12 residues. V was trimmed by 0 bases and J by 6 bases, leaving 5 bases between them. CDR3 region: CAWSVADEKLFF. The DNA for the CDR3 is TGTGCCTGGAGTGTAGCGGATGAAAAACTGTTTTTT.

The gene calls are TRBV18 and TRBJ2-7, with D tentatively TRBD1 (6 bases). CDR1 and CDR2 from the germline V gene are KGHSH and LQKENI. The V gene lost 0 bases and the J gene lost 2 bases, with 11 bases spanning the gap. The length of the CDR3 is 15 residues. The CDR3 DNA reads as TGTGCCAGCTCACCACCGGCACAGGGTACCTACGAGCAGTACTTC. Translated, it gives CASSPPAQGTYEQYF.

The chain has TRBV9 and TRBJ2-1, with D perhaps matching TRBD2 (6 bases). Per the germline V gene, CDR1 is SGDLS and CDR2 is YYNGEE. Trimming pared 1 base from V and 0 bases from J, leaving 14 bases between. This CDR3 is built from 17 residues. CDR3 region: CASSVNQRGSSYNEQFF. The DNA for the CDR3 is TGTGCCAGCAGCGTAAATCAACGGGGGAGCTCCTACAATGAGCAGTTCTTC.

V usage is TRBV11-2 and J usage is TRBJ1-1; D not certain. V was pared by 3 bases and J by 10 bases, with 12 bases between. This CDR3 has 12 amino acids. CDR1 and CDR2 (germline): SGHAT, FQNNGV. The CDR3, as DNA: TGTGCCAGCAGCTTCCGAGGAGTTGGAGCTTTCTTT. Amino acids: CASSFRGVGAFF.

The DNA for the CDR3 is TGTGCCAGCAGCAAAGCTGCGGGGCATAGCAATCAGCCCCAGCATTTT. It yields the protein CASSKAAGHSNQPQHF. The chain joins TRBV21-1 to TRBJ1-5. TRBV21-1 is assigned pseudogene status. The CDR3 covers 16 residues.

The chain couples TRBV7-3 to TRBJ2-5; D call uncertain. This CDR3 is 13 amino acids long. Germline V gene sequence: CDR1 SGHTA, CDR2 FQGTGA. Trimming cost V 1 base and J 4 bases, with 7 bases left between them. The CDR3 reads CASSLNAGETQYF. As DNA, the CDR3 is TGTGCCAGCAGCTTAAACGCCGGAGAGACCCAGTACTTC. The complete variable domain, with remaining parts taken from reference TRBV7-3 and TRBJ2-5, reads GAGVSQTPSNKVTEKGKYVELRCDPISGHTALYWYRQSLGQGPEFLIYFQGTGAADDSGLPNDRFFAVRPEGSVSTLKIQRTERGDSAVYLCASSLNAGETQYFGPGTRLLVL.

This clone has only one observation. The V call is TRBV7-2, the J call TRBJ2-7; D may be TRBD1 (5 bases). Trimming cost V 4 bases and J 6 bases, with 13 bases left between them. The CDR3 totals 13 residues. The germline V gene has CDR1 SGHTA and CDR2 FQGNSA. In nucleotides, the CDR3 is TGTGCCAGCAGCTCTCATAGGGGCTCCGAGCAGTACTTC. Its translation: CASSSHRGSEQYF.

The V and J genes are TRBV2 and TRBJ2-4, with 10 positions matching TRBD1. Per germline, CDR1 SNHLY and CDR2 FYNNEI. The CDR3 covers 17 residues. The V and J ends lost 8 bases and 0 bases, in that order; junction bases with no gene match: 10. The CDR3 nucleotides read TGTGCCAGCGGGACCGGGACAGGGGATCTAGCCAAAAACATTCAGTACTTC. This codes for CASGTGTGDLAKNIQYF.

This chain uses TRBV9 with TRBJ2-1; tentatively, D is TRBD2 (6 bases). Between the trimmed V and J ends, which lost 4 bases and 8 bases, there was a span of 19 bases. The CDR3 runs 15 residues. CDR1 and CDR2 (germline): SGDLS, YYNGEE. The CDR3 nucleotides read TGTGCCAGCAGCCCCCGACTAGTTAGTAATCATGAGCAGTTCTTC. Its protein is CASSPRLVSNHEQFF.

V usage is TRBV5-5 and J usage is TRBJ2-7; possible D gene TRBD2, 6 bases. V was trimmed by 2 bases and J by 4 bases, leaving 13 bases between them. Germline V gives CDR1 SGHKS, CDR2 YYEKEE (reference sequence). The CDR3 length is 14 residues. The DNA of the CDR3 is TGTGCCAGCAGCTTTGGAGGGCGCGGGTACGAGCAGTACTTC. Protein product: CASSFGGRGYEQYF.

This clone is a singleton in its sample. V gene TRBV2 combines with J gene TRBJ2-5; the match to TRBD1 covers 8 bases. The CDR3 is made up of 20 amino acids. V shed 2 bases and J 0 bases; nucleotides not matched to a gene: 17. The germline CDR1 and CDR2 sequences are SNHLY and FYNNEI. The CDR3 here is CASSEPLGGLTGENQETQYF. CDR3 DNA sequence: TGTGCCAGCAGTGAACCCCTAGGGGGCCTGACAGGGGAAAACCAAGAGACCCAGTACTTC. Full variable domain (missing parts from reference TRBV2 and TRBJ2-5): EPEVTQTPSHQVTQMGQEVILRCVPISNHLYFYWYRQILGQKVEFLVSFYNNEISEKSEIFDDQFSVERPDGSNFTLKIRSTKLEDSAMYFCASSEPLGGLTGENQETQYFGPGTRLLVL.

The CDR3 region has the DNA TGTGCCAGCAGCAGACTAGCGGGAGAAGTAGATACGCAGTATTTT. It yields the protein CASSRLAGEVDTQYF. The chain has TRBV6-5 and TRBJ2-3, with 12 positions matching TRBD2. V dropped 6 bases and J dropped 5; count of bases not matched to a gene: 6. There are 15 residues in the CDR3. Germline V gene lookup returns CDR1 MNHEY and CDR2 SVGAGI.

This chain joins TRBV5-1 and TRBJ2-3, with TRBD1 identical over 9 bases. The V and J ends lost 0 bases and 4 bases, in that order; junction bases with no gene match: 6. CDR1 is SGHRS and CDR2 is YFSETQ in the germline V gene. This CDR3 is 16 amino acids long. The CDR3 nucleotides are TGCGCCAGCAGCTTGGGGGACAGGGACTTCGCAGATACGCAGTATTTT. It encodes CASSLGDRDFADTQYF.

The chain recombines TRBV7-6 with TRBJ2-3, with TRBD1 as a possible D gene (6 bases). Germline-derived CDR1 and CDR2 are SGHVS and FNYEAQ. Trimming took 0 bases from V and 4 from J, leaving 14 bases between them. The CDR3 sequence is 16 residues long. The CDR3 loop reads CASSLARQGQADTQYF. CDR3 sequence (DNA): TGTGCCAGCAGCTTAGCGCGGCAGGGGCAAGCAGATACGCAGTATTTT.

The chain has TRBV4-2 and TRBJ2-7; D gene unclear. There are 15 residues in the CDR3. Trimming removed 0 bases from V and 0 bases from J, with 9 bases in between. Germline V gene sequence: CDR1 LGHNA, CDR2 YNFKEQ. This CDR3 is CASSQEATISYEQYF. The CDR3 nucleotides are TGTGCCAGCAGCCAAGAAGCAACGATCTCCTACGAGCAGTACTTC.

The J gene is TRBJ1-3, the V gene TRBV18; TRBD1 agrees at 7 bases. Per germline, CDR1 KGHSH and CDR2 LQKENI. The V gene end was trimmed by 4 bases and the J gene end by 2 bases; junction bases not matched to a gene: 5. The CDR3 loop spans 15 amino acids. CDR3 in DNA: TGTGCCAGCTCACGGGCGACAGGGCCTGGAAACACCATATATTTT. This encodes CASSRATGPGNTIYF.

The chain uses TRBV11-1 and TRBJ2-2; TRBD1 matches 10 bases. J lost 0 bases, V lost 3 bases, and 1 base had no gene match. CDR3 length equals 16 residues. Germline lookup yields CDR1 SGHAT and CDR2 FQDESV (reference sequence). This CDR3 reads CASSFGQGANTGELFF. In nucleotides, the CDR3 is TGTGCCAGCAGCTTCGGACAGGGGGCGAACACCGGGGAGCTGTTTTTT.

As DNA, the CDR3 is TGTGCCAGAAGCGGGGACAGGGGGAGCAATCAGCCCCAGCATTTT. Residues: CARSGDRGSNQPQHF. This sequence joins TRBV5-3 and TRBJ1-5; the match to TRBD1 covers 11 bases. TRBV5-3 is known as an ORF, though its function is uncertain. The V segment lost 4 bases and the J segment 1 base; nucleotides outside the gene matches: 1. The length of the CDR3 is 15 residues.

The genes are TRBV5-4 and TRBJ2-7, with a weak D call TRBD2 (5 bases). Germline V gene sequence: CDR1 SGHNT, CDR2 YYREEE (reference sequence). Between the trimmed V and J ends, which lost 0 bases and 7 bases, there was a span of 14 bases. The length of the CDR3 is 14 residues. Here the CDR3 reads CASSLALASREQYF. Written as DNA, the CDR3 is TGTGCCAGCAGCTTGGCCTTGGCTAGCAGAGAGCAGTACTTC.

The chain carries TRBV5-4 and TRBJ1-1; D unresolved. There are 14 residues in the CDR3. The germline V and J ends were trimmed by 0 bases and 4 bases, with 10 bases remaining between them. Germline lookup yields CDR1 SGHNT and CDR2 YYREEE (reference sequence). CDR3 nucleotides: TGTGCCAGCAGCTTGGTGGTGGGGAGCACTGAAGCTTTCTTT. This encodes CASSLVVGSTEAFF.

The rearrangement uses TRBV19 and TRBJ2-1, with TRBD2 matching over 9 bases. CDR3 length: 16 residues. Germline V gene sequence: CDR1 LNHDA, CDR2 SQIVND (reference sequence). The V and J ends lost 4 bases and 3 bases, in that order; junction bases with no gene match: 7. The CDR3 sequence: CASSTLSGRNYNEQFF. The CDR3 DNA sequence: TGTGCCAGTAGTACCCTCAGCGGGAGGAACTACAATGAGCAGTTCTTC. Variable domain in full (rest from reference TRBV19 and TRBJ2-1): DGGITQSPKYLFRKEGQNVTLSCEQNLNHDAMYWYRQDPGQGLRLIYYSQIVNDFQKGDIAEGYSVSREKKESFPLTVTSAQKNPTAFYLCASSTLSGRNYNEQFFGPGTRLTVL.

The CDR3, as DNA: TGCAGCGTGTCGGGACAGAATCAGCCCCAGCATTTT. This codes for CSVSGQNQPQHF. The chain carries TRBV29-1 and TRBJ1-5, with 7 bases matching TRBD1. This CDR3 contains 12 residues. With V trimmed by 6 bases and J by 4 bases, 3 bases remained unmatched. Germline loops: CDR1 SQVTM, CDR2 ANQGSEA.

This rearrangement joins TRBV5-4 to TRBJ2-3; D is possibly TRBD2 (6 bases). The CDR3 contains 16 residues. V gave up 4 bases and J gave up 4 bases, with 19 bases separating them. CDR1 and CDR2 from the germline V gene are SGHNT and YYREEE (reference sequence). In DNA form, the CDR3 reads TGTGCCAGCAGCCATGGACTACCCCGCGTCGCAGATACGCAGTATTTT. It encodes CASSHGLPRVADTQYF.

This clone was observed a few times. The chain uses TRBV28 and TRBJ2-5; a possible D gene is TRBD2 (6 bases). V was cut by 7 bases and J by 5 bases, with 20 bases left in between. The V gene's germline CDR1 is MDHEN and CDR2 SYDVKM. The CDR3 extends over 15 amino acids. The CDR3 bases are TGTGCCAGCATCCCCGGGACTCAAGCTTTTGAGACCCAGTACTTC. Translating it yields CASIPGTQAFETQYF.

V is TRBV2 and J is TRBJ2-3; 10 positions match TRBD2. V shed 6 bases, J shed 5 bases, and the junction held 8 bases outside the gene matches. CDR3 size: 15 residues. The germline V gene has CDR1 SNHLY and CDR2 FYNNEI. The CDR3 DNA reads as TGTGCCAGCAGACCTAGGACTAGCGGAGGAGATACGCAGTATTTT. Its protein product is CASRPRTSGGDTQYF.

In its sample, this clone was seen a few times. The chain has TRBV27 and TRBJ2-7, with 11 bases that match TRBD2. The ends lost 6 bases at V and 2 bases at J; junction bases unmatched: 6. CDR1 is MNHEY, CDR2 SMNVEV, per germline (reference sequence). CDR3 length: 15 residues. The CDR3 sequence is CASRVTSGTTYEQYF. The CDR3 bases are TGTGCCAGCAGGGTGACTAGCGGGACCACCTACGAGCAGTACTTC.

This chain uses TRBV7-6 with TRBJ2-1, with 11 bases fitting TRBD2. The germline CDR1 and CDR2 sequences are SGHVS and FNYEAQ. Trimming removed 2 bases from V and 1 base from J; junction bases left unmatched: 4. This CDR3 region has 17 residues. The CDR3 protein is CASSLIAGGRSYNEQFF. For the CDR3, the DNA is TGTGCCAGCAGCTTAATAGCGGGAGGGAGGTCCTACAATGAGCAGTTCTTC.

CDR3 protein: CASSVALGGIQYF. The CDR3 DNA reads TGCGCCAGCAGTGTTGCACTAGGGGGCATTCAGTACTTC. The chain couples TRBV10-1 to TRBJ2-4; TRBD1 is a possible D gene (6 bases). V lost 4 bases, J lost 9 bases, and 13 bases lay in between. The CDR3 is made up of 13 amino acids. CDR1 and CDR2 (germline): WNHNN, SYGVQD (reference sequence).

V and J are TRBV5-4 and TRBJ2-7; 7 positions match TRBD2. V dropped 4 bases and J dropped 4; count of bases not matched to a gene: 11. CDR3 length: 15 amino acids. Germline lookup yields CDR1 SGHNT and CDR2 YYREEE (reference sequence). CDR3 bases: TGTGCCAGCAGCCGCTCCACTAGCGAACTTTACGAGCAGTACTTC. Protein sequence: CASSRSTSELYEQYF.